This T cell receptor beta chain emerged from a study of CD8 T cells in ankylosing spondylitis. Whole-study findings and limits: A TCR beta motif made of roughly eight highly homologous variants seemed typical of ankylosing spondylitis blood. Before this, some motif variants had been reported in reactive arthritis synovial fluid and blood. Reportedly, disease-linked clones are significantly enriched in ankylosing spondylitis patients' matched synovial fluid.

In its sample, this clonotype was seen many times. The antigen remains undetermined. Per the germline V gene, CDR1 is SQVTM and CDR2 is ANQGSEA. V was cut by 8 bases and J by 0 bases, with 15 bases left in between. This CDR3 spans 14 amino acids. Quantitative 5'-RACE with molecular barcodes was used to make the TCR beta libraries. One entry per CDR3 protein results from TCRdb running MiXCR on the 5' RACE reads. The table lists 85,000 to 100,000 distinct CDR3 sequences, about 8.5% of them singletons. This clonotype was obtained from a male donor with ankylosing spondylitis or in good health (not recorded which). The sample consisted of blood, either unsorted or a sorted T cell fraction (not recorded which). The chain has TRBV29-1 and TRBJ2-3; weak D call: TRBD2 (5 bases). The CDR3: CSPWTSGSTDTQYF. In DNA form, the CDR3 reads TGCAGCCCCTGGACCTCGGGAAGCACAGATACGCAGTATTTT.